Each of the 10 T cell receptor beta chains below was sequenced from the same sample in a study of PD-1 blockade in classical Hodgkin lymphoma. Relapse after autologous stem cell transplantation occurred in every patient, and brentuximab vedotin exposure varied. Clones were read by immunoSEQ multiplex PCR, and TCRdb kept only the in-frame ones, dropping some. Of 40,000 or so clones listed, about 86% are singletons. This specimen was peripheral blood mononuclear cells (PBMCs), taken before the second cycle of nivolumab. The receptors stem from a human donor with classical Hodgkin lymphoma.

The V call is TRBV7-2, the J call TRBJ2-1, with no clear D. V was pared by 5 bases and J by 6 bases, with 5 bases between. This CDR3 has 11 residues. Germline V gene sequence: CDR1 SGHTA, CDR2 FQGNSA. The CDR3 nucleotides read TGTGCCAGCAGCGGTTCCAATGAGCAGTTCTTC. It is translated as CASSGSNEQFF.

The chain carries TRBV9 and TRBJ1-2; D is possibly TRBD1 (5 bases). CDR1 and CDR2 from the germline V gene are SGDLS and YYNGEE. The CDR3 consists of 16 residues. The V end lost 0 bases, the J end lost 4 bases, and 16 bases lay between the germline ends. The CDR3 loop reads CASSVASQVTAYGYTF. The CDR3 bases are TGTGCCAGCAGCGTAGCTTCACAGGTTACGGCCTATGGCTACACCTTC.

CDR3 sequence (DNA): TGTGCCAGCAGCTTGACTCGGACAGATTTTAACTATGGCTACACCTTC. Translation gives CASSLTRTDFNYGYTF. This chain joins TRBV5-8 and TRBJ1-2; D may be TRBD1 (6 bases). The CDR3 spans 16 residues. The V and J ends lost 1 base and 1 base respectively, with 14 bases between them. In germline, CDR1 is SGHTS, CDR2 YDEGEE.

The chain is built from TRBV5-1 and TRBJ2-1, with 7 bases fitting TRBD1. Germline trimming cut 4 bases from V and 5 bases from J; bases unmatched to any gene: 12. Germline V CDR1 and CDR2: SGHRS, YFSETQ. This CDR3 contains 16 residues. CDR3 sequence reads: CASSLGTGTVNNEQFF. The CDR3 bases are TGCGCCAGCAGCCTTGGAACCGGGACAGTTAACAATGAGCAGTTCTTC.

The chain employs TRBV7-3 and TRBJ2-3, with a tentative D call TRBD2 (5 bases). Trimming left V 3 bases short and J 2 bases short, with 9 bases between. Germline lookup yields CDR1 SGHTA and CDR2 FQGTGA. CDR3 length: 14 amino acids. The CDR3 DNA follows: TGTGCCAGCAGCTTGGGAGTCCCCACAGATACGCAGTATTTT. It is translated as CASSLGVPTDTQYF.

This clone has a single count. V and J are TRBV13 and TRBJ2-1; TRBD2 matches 7 bases. Germline V lookup: CDR1 PRHDT, CDR2 FYEKMQ (reference sequence). The CDR3 contains 15 residues. Trimming cost V 4 bases and J 8 bases; bases outside gene matches: 11. The CDR3 loop is CASSSGLGPGDEQFF. The DNA of the CDR3 is TGTGCCAGCAGCTCAGGACTAGGCCCCGGGGATGAGCAGTTCTTC. Complete variable domain (other parts from reference TRBV13 and TRBJ2-1): AAGVIQSPRHLIKEKRETATLKCYPIPRHDTVYWYQQGPGQDPQFLISFYEKMQSDKGSIPDRFSAQQFSDYHSELNMSSLELGDSALYFCASSSGLGPGDEQFFGPGTRLTVL.

This clone appeared once. The J gene is TRBJ1-4, the V gene TRBV11-1, with TRBD1 matching over 8 bases. V shed 1 base, J shed 8 bases, and the junction held 9 bases outside the gene matches. The CDR3 extends over 16 amino acids. Germline loops: CDR1 SGHAT, CDR2 FQDESV (reference sequence). The CDR3 reads CASSLGSQGAEEKLFF. The CDR3 DNA reads as TGTGCCAGCAGCTTAGGGTCCCAGGGGGCCGAAGAAAAACTGTTTTTT.

The J gene is TRBJ2-2, the V gene TRBV7-6; 8 nucleotides line up with TRBD1. The CDR3 loop spans 16 amino acids. Unmatched junction bases numbered 11, after V lost 5 bases and J lost 6 bases. Germline CDR1 is SGHVS and CDR2 is FNYEAQ. The CDR3 DNA follows: TGTGCCAGCAGCGTGAATCCCGGGACAGGCGCCGGGGAGCTGTTTTTT. Translating gives CASSVNPGTGAGELFF.

The J gene is TRBJ2-3, the V gene TRBV2, with D perhaps TRBD2 (7 bases). Germline lookup yields CDR1 SNHLY and CDR2 FYNNEI. V shed 0 bases and J shed 10 bases, with 20 bases lying between them. The CDR3 totals 16 residues. Written as DNA, the CDR3 is TGTGCCAGCAGTGAAGCTGGGGGGGCGGCTGCTCGAGCGCAGTATTTT. This translates into CASSEAGGAAARAQYF. The full variable domain, rest sourced from reference TRBV2 and TRBJ2-3, is EPEVTQTPSHQVTQMGQEVILRCVPISNHLYFYWYRQILGQKVEFLVSFYNNEISEKSEIFDDQFSVERPDGSNFTLKIRSTKLEDSAMYFCASSEAGGAAARAQYFGPGTRLTVL.

The chain couples TRBV5-6 to TRBJ2-6; 7 positions match TRBD1. J gave up 2 bases and V 0 bases, and 2 bases lay outside the gene matches. The CDR3 is made up of 16 amino acids. CDR1 is SGHDT, CDR2 YYEEEE, per germline. The DNA for the CDR3 is TGTGCCAGCAGCTTGGGTACAGGGGCTGGGGCCAACGTCCTGACTTTC. This codes for CASSLGTGAGANVLTF.